Listed below are T cell receptor beta chains from one sample, sequenced in a study of cytomegalovirus exposure and HLA in healthy donors. Data came from immunoSEQ multiplex PCR; TCRdb stores just in-frame clones and leaves some out. The data contain about 130,000 clones, approximately 80% of them singletons. Sequencing was performed on PBMCs. Source of these receptors: a male donor in good health and CMV-seropositive. CDR3s include the opening cysteine and the closing phenylalanine or tryptophan. D genes are given only for firm matches. A row's size may be missing; if present it is once, few, many or a size class.

d_gene: TRBD2; abundance: NA; j_gene: TRBJ2-3; v_gene: TRBV5-1; CDR3nt: TGCGCCAGCAGCTTGGAGCGGGGGTCAGATACGCAGTATTTT; CDR3aa: CASSLERGSDTQYF
d_gene: NA; abundance: NA; j_gene: TRBJ2-2; v_gene: TRBV18; CDR3nt: TGTGCCAGCTCACCATTTGTGGCAAAACTAAACACCGGGGAGCTGTTTTTT; CDR3aa: CASSPFVAKLNTGELFF
d_gene: NA; abundance: NA; j_gene: TRBJ1-4; v_gene: TRBV2; CDR3nt: TGTGCCAGCAGTGGCCCGGGTAATGAAAAACTGTTTTTT; CDR3aa: CASSGPGNEKLFF
d_gene: NA; abundance: NA; j_gene: TRBJ2-3; v_gene: TRBV27; CDR3nt: TGTGCCAGCAGTTCCTACCTAGCGCTTAGCACAGATACGCAGTATTTT; CDR3aa: CASSSYLALSTDTQYF
d_gene: TRBD1; abundance: NA; j_gene: TRBJ1-6; v_gene: TRBV18; CDR3nt: TGTGCCAGCTCACCGGTGGACAGGGGTAATTCACCCCTCCACTTT; CDR3aa: CASSPVDRGNSPLHF
d_gene: NA; abundance: few; j_gene: TRBJ2-1; v_gene: TRBV5-1; CDR3nt: TGCGCCAGCAGCTTGGCACTGAGCAGGTCCTACAATGAGCAGTTCTTC; CDR3aa: CASSLALSRSYNEQFF
d_gene: NA; abundance: NA; j_gene: TRBJ2-2; v_gene: TRBV27; CDR3nt: TGTGCCAGCAGTTTACGGGGGGGGGAGCTGTTTTTT; CDR3aa: CASSLRGGELFF
d_gene: NA; abundance: NA; j_gene: TRBJ2-3; v_gene: TRBV4-2; CDR3nt: TGTGCCAGCAGCAGGGGATTTTCTGGCACAGATACGCAGTATTTT; CDR3aa: CASSRGFSGTDTQYF
d_gene: NA; abundance: NA; j_gene: TRBJ2-7; v_gene: TRBV7-8; CDR3nt: TGTGCCAGCAGCTTAGGCCTTAGAGACTACGAGCAGTACTTC; CDR3aa: CASSLGLRDYEQYF
d_gene: NA; abundance: NA; j_gene: TRBJ2-3; v_gene: TRBV2; CDR3nt: TGTGCCAGCAGGGGGGGGGCGGCAGATACGCAGTATTTT; CDR3aa: CASRGGAADTQYF
d_gene: NA; abundance: NA; j_gene: TRBJ1-6; v_gene: TRBV28; CDR3nt: TGTGCCAGCAGTTTACTAGACAGCCCCAATTCACCCCTCCACTTT; CDR3aa: CASSLLDSPNSPLHF
d_gene: NA; abundance: NA; j_gene: TRBJ2-1; v_gene: TRBV10-3; CDR3nt: TGTGCCATCAGTGAGTCGGCCGCCTTGCCCAATGAGCAGTTCTTC; CDR3aa: CAISESAALPNEQFF
d_gene: NA; abundance: NA; j_gene: TRBJ1-4; v_gene: TRBV10-3; CDR3nt: TGTGCCATCAGTGAGGGGCTTAATGAAAAACTGTTTTTT; CDR3aa: CAISEGLNEKLFF
d_gene: NA; abundance: NA; j_gene: TRBJ1-4; v_gene: TRBV28; CDR3nt: TGTGCCAGCAGTAGGGTTGCGGGGGAAAAACTGTTTTTT; CDR3aa: CASSRVAGEKLFF
d_gene: NA; abundance: NA; j_gene: TRBJ2-7; v_gene: TRBV2; CDR3nt: TGTGCCAGCAGTGTCGAGGCATCCTACGAGCAGTACTTC; CDR3aa: CASSVEASYEQYF
d_gene: TRBD2; abundance: NA; j_gene: TRBJ2-7; v_gene: TRBV13; CDR3nt: TGTGCCAGCAGCCCTGCGGGGACTAGCGGGAGTAGCGAGCAGTACTTC; CDR3aa: CASSPAGTSGSSEQYF
d_gene: NA; abundance: NA; j_gene: TRBJ2-3; v_gene: TRBV4-1; CDR3nt: TGCGCCAGCAGCCAAGTAGGACTCACCACAGATACGCAGTATTTT; CDR3aa: CASSQVGLTTDTQYF
d_gene: NA; abundance: NA; j_gene: TRBJ1-1; v_gene: TRBV7-8; CDR3nt: TGTGCCAGCAGCCTTCGGGACCCCGGGAGGTCCGAAGCTTTCTTT; CDR3aa: CASSLRDPGRSEAFF
d_gene: TRBD1; abundance: NA; j_gene: TRBJ2-2; v_gene: TRBV19; CDR3nt: TGTGCCAGTAGTAGGACAGGGATCGCGAACACCGGGGAGCTGTTTTTT; CDR3aa: CASSRTGIANTGELFF
d_gene: TRBD1; abundance: NA; j_gene: TRBJ1-1; v_gene: TRBV28; CDR3nt: TGTGCCAGCAGTTCCCCCTATCCGACAGGGGGCGCGAAAGCTTTCTTT; CDR3aa: CASSSPYPTGGAKAFF
d_gene: NA; abundance: NA; j_gene: TRBJ2-5; v_gene: TRBV2; CDR3nt: TGTGCCAGCAGTGACCTTAGAGGACAAGAGACCCAGTACTTC; CDR3aa: CASSDLRGQETQYF
d_gene: NA; abundance: NA; j_gene: TRBJ1-3; v_gene: TRBV2; CDR3nt: TGTGCCAGCAGTCCGTTAGTTTTCTCTGGAAACACCATATATTTT; CDR3aa: CASSPLVFSGNTIYF
d_gene: NA; abundance: NA; j_gene: TRBJ1-1; v_gene: TRBV2; CDR3nt: TGTGCCAGCAGTGTCCAGGGAAACACTGAAGCTTTCTTT; CDR3aa: CASSVQGNTEAFF
d_gene: TRBD2; abundance: NA; j_gene: TRBJ2-2; v_gene: TRBV7-3; CDR3nt: TGTGCCAGCAGCCCCTCCGGGACTAGCGAGAACACCGGGGAGCTGTTTTTT; CDR3aa: CASSPSGTSENTGELFF
d_gene: TRBD1; abundance: NA; j_gene: TRBJ1-4; v_gene: TRBV2; CDR3nt: TGTGCCAGCGCCCCGGGACAGACTAATGAAAAACTGTTTTTT; CDR3aa: CASAPGQTNEKLFF
d_gene: TRBD1; abundance: NA; j_gene: TRBJ2-1; v_gene: TRBV5-4; CDR3nt: TGTGCCAGCAGCTTGGGGATCGGGGGACAGGGGGAAGCAGGATTCTTC; CDR3aa: CASSLGIGGQGEAGFF
d_gene: NA; abundance: NA; j_gene: TRBJ2-2; v_gene: TRBV27; CDR3nt: TGTGCCAGCAAAATGTCAGGGATATACACCGGGGAGCTGTTTTTT; CDR3aa: CASKMSGIYTGELFF
d_gene: TRBD2; abundance: once; j_gene: TRBJ2-7; v_gene: TRBV7-6; CDR3nt: TGTGCCAGCAGCTTGAATAGCGGGACTATCTACGAGCAGTACTTC; CDR3aa: CASSLNSGTIYEQYF
d_gene: NA; abundance: NA; j_gene: TRBJ1-4; v_gene: TRBV4-1; CDR3nt: TGCGCCAGCAGCCTATCGATGACAGGTTTTGAAAAACTGTTTTTT; CDR3aa: CASSLSMTGFEKLFF
d_gene: TRBD1; abundance: NA; j_gene: TRBJ1-1; v_gene: TRBV5-1; CDR3nt: TGCGCCAGCAGCTGGGGACAGGGCAATACTGAAGCTTTCTTT; CDR3aa: CASSWGQGNTEAFF
d_gene: NA; abundance: NA; j_gene: TRBJ2-1; v_gene: TRBV28; CDR3nt: TGTGCCAGCAGTTTTCAGGGCGGGGATTACAATGAGCAGTTCTTC; CDR3aa: CASSFQGGDYNEQFF
d_gene: NA; abundance: NA; j_gene: TRBJ2-7; v_gene: TRBV27; CDR3nt: TGTGCCAGCAGTTTGGTTGGCAGTTTCTACGAGCAGTACTTC; CDR3aa: CASSLVGSFYEQYF